The text below deals with one TCR beta chain. This CDR3 has 13 residues. The germline CDR1 and CDR2 sequences are DFQATT and SNEGSKA (reference sequence). V lost 6 bases and J lost 3; bases outside the gene matches: 6. The data were obtained in a study of T cell repertoires in cytomegalovirus infection. In TCRdb, the reads were re-called with MiXCR into one record per CDR3 protein. The table records a few hundred thousand distinct CDR3 sequences, about a sixth of them present only once. This sequence joins TRBV20-1 and TRBJ2-7; TRBD1 aligns across 9 bases. This TCR derives from a human donor in good health (CMV status not recorded). Some clones in this sample may be carry-over from other donors' samples. The sequenced material came from CD8+ T cells from PBMCs. For the CDR3, the DNA is TGCAGTGCCGAATGGACAGGGGACTACGAGCAGTACTTC. This encodes CSAEWTGDYEQYF.